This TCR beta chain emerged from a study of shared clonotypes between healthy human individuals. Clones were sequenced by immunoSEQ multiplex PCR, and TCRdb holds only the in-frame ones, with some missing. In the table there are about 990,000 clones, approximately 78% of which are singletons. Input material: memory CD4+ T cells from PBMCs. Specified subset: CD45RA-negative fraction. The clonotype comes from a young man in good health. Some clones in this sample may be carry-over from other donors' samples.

CDR3 sequence: CASSPTIGTEAFF. The CDR3 region has the DNA TGTGCCAGCAGCCCCACTATCGGCACTGAAGCTTTCTTT. This sequence joins TRBV7-9 and TRBJ1-1; no clear D. The germline CDR1 and CDR2 sequences are SEHNR and FQNEAQ (reference sequence). The CDR3 is 13 amino acids. Trimming stripped 5 bases from V and 4 bases from J, with 11 bases between.